This T cell receptor beta chain came from a study of blood T cell repertoires in COVID-19. Study-wide context: The analysed material was cDNA or gDNA that came from T cells, B-cell-depleted T cells, or PBMCs.

CDR1 and CDR2 (germline): MNHEY, SVGAGI. V lost 0 bases to trimming and J lost 6 bases; unmatched junction nucleotides: 4. The CDR3 sequence is 15 residues long. Per the authors' pipeline: Amplifying reference gene primers gave estimates of nucleated cell counts. Data came from immunoSEQ multiplex PCR; TCRdb stores just in-frame clones and leaves some out. That table furnishes V, J and clone size, whereas the DNA furnished D and trimming. The table lists tens of thousands of clones, 90% of them singletons. The chain has TRBV6-5 and TRBJ2-7; 11 bases match TRBD1. The TCR originated in a man aged 70-80 years with acute or convalescent COVID-19. The sample was peripheral blood. This chain's CDR3 is CASSYSDRGLGEQYF. CDR3 DNA sequence: TGTGCCAGCAGTTACTCGGACAGGGGGCTTGGCGAGCAGTACTTC.